Listed here are 31 T cell receptor beta chains from one sample, sequenced in a study of blood T cell repertoires in COVID-19. Measured with immunoSEQ multiplex PCR; TCRdb has only the in-frame clones, and not every one. The table includes around 220,000 clones, around 83% detected once. Input material: PBMCs or T cells enriched from blood (not recorded which). The source of these receptors is a woman aged 35 to 49 who had recovered from COVID-19.

The chain combines TRBV7-9 with TRBJ2-7; maybe TRBD1 (6 bases). V was pared by 10 bases and J by 2 bases, with 24 bases between. CDR3 size: 16 residues. Germline loops: CDR1 SEHNR, CDR2 FQNEAQ (reference sequence). In DNA form, the CDR3 reads TGTGCCAACTTAGGGATCCACGACAGGCGAACCTACGAGCAGTACTTC. It specifies CANLGIHDRRTYEQYF.

This clone has just a few counts. This CDR3 reads CASSESDRTGDYEQYV. In DNA, the CDR3 is TGCGCCAGCAGTGAGTCGGATCGGACAGGGGACTACGAGCAGTACGTC. The gene calls are TRBV10-1 and TRBJ2-7; TRBD1 agrees at 9 bases. Germline CDR1 is WNHNN and CDR2 is SYGVQD (reference sequence). The CDR3 spans 16 residues. V lost 0 bases and J lost 3; bases outside the gene matches: 6.

V gene TRBV10-3 combines with J gene TRBJ1-3, with D possibly being TRBD1 (6 bases). Trimming cost V 3 bases and J 0 bases, with 15 bases left between them. Looked up from germline, CDR1 is ENHRY and CDR2 is SYGVKD. CDR3 size: 17 residues. The CDR3 bases are TGTGCCATCAGTGACTTGTCGACAGGTTACTCTGGAAACACCATATATTTT. Protein product: CAISDLSTGYSGNTIYF.

This chain links TRBV30 with TRBJ1-5, with 10 bases aligning to TRBD1. Germline V CDR1 and CDR2: GTSNPN, SVGIG (reference sequence). The junction had 2 bases not matched to a gene; V was cut back by 2 bases and J by 4 bases. The CDR3 runs to 14 residues. CDR3 nucleotides: TGTGCCTGGAGTATGGGACAGGGGAATCAGCCCCAGCATTTT. This translates into CAWSMGQGNQPQHF.

The chain employs TRBV27 and TRBJ1-1, with 9 bases that match TRBD1. Germline V lookup: CDR1 MNHEY, CDR2 SMNVEV (reference sequence). J lost 5 bases, V lost 2 bases, and 9 bases had no gene match. The CDR3 runs 16 residues. CDR3 coding DNA: TGTGCCAGCAGTTTAATAGGACAGGGGCGAGGAACTGAAGCTTTCTTT. This codes for CASSLIGQGRGTEAFF.

The chain links TRBV6-5 to TRBJ1-1, with D unresolved. The V gene's germline CDR1 is MNHEY and CDR2 SVGAGI. This CDR3 spans 13 amino acids. V lost 2 bases and J 3 bases, leaving 7 bases between the germline ends. CDR3 region: CASSYPPYTEAFF. The CDR3 nucleotides read TGTGCCAGCAGTTACCCCCCCTACACTGAAGCTTTCTTT.

The chain joins TRBV5-8 to TRBJ1-4, with 9 nucleotides matching TRBD1. The germline V gene has CDR1 SGHTS and CDR2 YDEGEE. The CDR3 extends over 15 amino acids. Trimming removed 4 bases from V and 8 bases from J; junction bases left unmatched: 9. The CDR3 sequence: CASSRRGQGNEKLFF. Written as DNA, the CDR3 is TGTGCCAGCAGCCGGAGGGGACAGGGTAACGAAAAACTGTTTTTT.

In its sample, this clone was seen a few times. The rearrangement joins TRBV19 to TRBJ1-5, with D tentatively TRBD1 (5 bases). The ends were cut back, 7 bases at V and 2 bases at J, with 9 bases in the middle. The CDR3 spans 13 residues. Germline CDR1 LNHDA, CDR2 SQIVND (reference sequence). The CDR3 spells CASTTGRNQPQHF. The CDR3 DNA reads as TGTGCCAGTACAACAGGCCGCAATCAGCCCCAGCATTTT.

The chain links TRBV12-3 or TRBV12-4 to TRBJ1-1; 8 bases line up with TRBD1. The V segment lost 6 bases and the J segment 0 bases; nucleotides outside the gene matches: 0. The CDR3 has 13 residues. The CDR3 bases are TGTGCCAGCAGCAGGGGGCTGAACACTGAAGCTTTCTTT. Translation: CASSRGLNTEAFF.

The chain carries TRBV6-5 and TRBJ1-2; the match to TRBD1 covers 7 bases. Unmatched junction bases numbered 18, after V lost 10 bases and J lost 7 bases. Germline V lookup: CDR1 MNHEY, CDR2 SVGAGI. This CDR3 has 15 amino acids. The CDR3: CATLAKGANVAGYTF. The CDR3 DNA follows: TGTGCCACCCTGGCTAAGGGGGCAAATGTTGCTGGCTACACCTTC.

About this clone: The same CDR3 can be traced to other DNA sequences in this sample. The V and J genes are TRBV10-3 and TRBJ1-5, with TRBD1 matching 9 bases. Looked up from germline, CDR1 is ENHRY and CDR2 is SYGVKD. V lost 5 bases and J lost 5; bases outside the gene matches: 1. This CDR3 has 13 amino acids. The CDR3 loop is CAISRDRDQPQHF. The CDR3 DNA reads as TGTGCCATCAGTCGGGACAGGGATCAGCCCCAGCATTTT.

This chain links TRBV6-5 with TRBJ2-3; a weak D match, TRBD1 (6 bases). This CDR3 contains 12 residues. CDR1 is MNHEY and CDR2 is SVGAGI in the germline V gene. Trimming took off 0 bases at V and 11 bases at J, with 9 bases between the two ends. The CDR3 DNA sequence: TGTGCCAGCAGTTACTCCACAGGGATGCAGTATTTT. This sequence encodes CASSYSTGMQYF.

The V and J genes are TRBV2 and TRBJ2-2; 9 bases match TRBD1. Germline CDR1 is SNHLY and CDR2 is FYNNEI. This CDR3 comprises 17 residues. After removal of 3 bases from V and 2 bases from J, the junction contained 7 bases not matched to a gene. The DNA for the CDR3 is TGTGCCAGCAGTGAGACCCGGGACAGGGCTAACACCGGGGAGCTGTTTTTT. Translating gives CASSETRDRANTGELFF.

The rearrangement joins TRBV7-9 to TRBJ2-1; the match to TRBD2 covers 7 bases. CDR1 and CDR2 (germline): SEHNR, FQNEAQ (reference sequence). This CDR3 contains 14 residues. V dropped 3 bases and J dropped 4; count of bases not matched to a gene: 3. Here the CDR3 reads CASSFGTTYNEQFF. Here the CDR3 DNA reads TGTGCCAGCAGCTTTGGGACTACGTACAATGAGCAGTTCTTC.

Only a few counts were recorded for this clone. This chain links TRBV19 with TRBJ2-1; TRBD2 agrees at 7 bases. After removal of 6 bases from V and 6 bases from J, the junction contained 8 bases not matched to a gene. This CDR3 is built from 14 residues. From germline, CDR1 is LNHDA and CDR2 SQIVND (reference sequence). The CDR3 region is CASRAPGGSNEQFF. The CDR3 coding sequence is TGTGCCAGTAGAGCTCCCGGCGGGAGCAATGAGCAGTTCTTC.

The J gene is TRBJ2-7, the V gene TRBV5-4; D gene ambiguous. The CDR3 is made up of 12 amino acids. Per germline, CDR1 SGHNT and CDR2 YYREEE (reference sequence). V dropped 4 bases and J dropped 0 bases, with 5 bases sitting between them. CDR3: CASSRDSYEQYV. The CDR3 nucleotides read TGTGCCAGCAGCCGAGACTCCTACGAGCAGTACGTC.

The genes are TRBV28 and TRBJ1-4, with D uncertain. Trimming took off 2 bases at V and 2 bases at J, with 12 bases between the two ends. The CDR3 runs to 16 residues. Germline loops: CDR1 MDHEN, CDR2 SYDVKM. Here the CDR3 reads CASSLAAGATNEKLFF. The DNA of the CDR3 is TGTGCCAGCAGTTTAGCCGCGGGCGCTACTAATGAAAAACTGTTTTTT.

V usage is TRBV29-1 and J usage is TRBJ2-1; D not certain. The CDR3 consists of 12 residues. Trimming pared 0 bases from V and 8 bases from J, leaving 8 bases between. Per the germline V gene, CDR1 is SQVTM and CDR2 is ANQGSEA. DNA for the CDR3: TGCAGCGTTGAAGAGAGGTACTATGAGCAGTTCTTC. Translating gives CSVEERYYEQFF.

The chain joins TRBV29-1 to TRBJ2-6; TRBD2 agrees at 7 bases. This CDR3 has 14 amino acids. Germline V CDR1 and CDR2: SQVTM, ANQGSEA. V was pared by 2 bases and J by 2 bases, with 0 bases of the junction left unmatched. CDR3 protein: CSVEREAGANVLTF. CDR3 nucleotides: TGCAGCGTTGAACGGGAGGCTGGGGCCAACGTCCTGACTTTC.

The J gene is TRBJ2-2, the V gene TRBV9, with TRBD2 identical over 10 bases. The germline gives CDR1 SGDLS, CDR2 YYNGEE. V lost 0 bases and J lost 4; bases outside the gene matches: 9. The CDR3 consists of 18 residues. This chain's CDR3 is CASSVASSTSGTTGELFF. CDR3 DNA sequence: TGTGCCAGCAGCGTAGCATCTAGTACTAGCGGGACCACCGGGGAGCTGTTTTTT.

The chain has TRBV6-5 and TRBJ2-2, with D hard to call. The V end was cut by 2 bases, the J end by 2 bases, with 6 bases between. CDR3 length equals 14 residues. Germline assignment: CDR1 MNHEY and CDR2 SVGAGI. CDR3 nucleotide sequence: TGTGCCAGCAGTTACGCACATAACACCGGGGAGCTGTTTTTT. It codes for CASSYAHNTGELFF.

The CDR3 DNA is TGTGCCTGGAGGCCTAGCTCCTATAATTCACCCCTCCACTTT. It yields the protein CAWRPSSYNSPLHF. V usage is TRBV30 and J usage is TRBJ1-6; D not certain. This CDR3 is 14 amino acids long. The germline V gene encodes CDR1 GTSNPN and CDR2 SVGIG (reference sequence). Trimming left V 3 bases short and J 0 bases short, with 6 bases between.

This chain uses TRBV11-2 with TRBJ2-2; perhaps TRBD1 as D (5 bases). CDR1 and CDR2 from the germline V gene are SGHAT and FQNNGV. This CDR3 is 15 amino acids long. V was pared by 5 bases and J by 1 base, with 11 bases between. The CDR3 sequence is CASSHRTGNTGELFF. The CDR3 DNA is TGTGCCAGCAGCCATCGAACAGGGAACACCGGGGAGCTGTTTTTT.

The genes are TRBV3-1 (or the pseudogene TRBV3-2) and TRBJ1-4; possible D gene TRBD1, 6 bases. The V and J ends lost 3 bases and 6 bases respectively, with 14 bases between them. Germline V lookup: CDR1 LGHDT, CDR2 YNNKEL (reference sequence). This CDR3 has 15 residues. The CDR3 region is CASSHNRDVDEKLFF. CDR3 coding DNA: TGTGCCAGCAGCCATAACAGGGATGTTGATGAAAAACTGTTTTTT.

The chain carries TRBV30 and TRBJ2-5; 9 nucleotides line up with TRBD1. This CDR3 is 14 amino acids long. The V segment lost 2 bases and the J segment 2 bases; nucleotides outside the gene matches: 3. The germline CDR1 and CDR2 sequences are GTSNPN and SVGIG (reference sequence). CDR3: CAWSPGQGQETQYF. DNA for the CDR3: TGTGCCTGGAGTCCGGGACAGGGACAAGAGACCCAGTACTTC.

The chain is built from TRBV5-6 and TRBJ1-2; TRBD1 agrees at 10 bases. V was pared by 0 bases and J by 7 bases, with 6 bases of the junction left unmatched. Germline loops: CDR1 SGHDT, CDR2 YYEEEE. The CDR3 has 15 amino acids. Here the CDR3 reads CASSLGFWDRGGYTF. Here the CDR3 DNA reads TGTGCCAGCAGCTTGGGGTTCTGGGACAGGGGTGGCTACACCTTC.

The CDR3 region has the DNA TGTGCCAGCAGACTGCGACAGGGGGCGGGTGGCTACACCTTC. It translates to CASRLRQGAGGYTF. The chain couples TRBV5-6 to TRBJ1-2, with TRBD1 matching 10 bases. V dropped 5 bases and J dropped 7; count of bases not matched to a gene: 8. There are 14 residues in the CDR3. The V gene's germline CDR1 is SGHDT and CDR2 YYEEEE.

This chain joins TRBV7-9 and TRBJ2-3; no definite D call. Germline V gives CDR1 SEHNR, CDR2 FQNEAQ (reference sequence). The CDR3 has 13 amino acids. V lost 5 bases and J 0 bases, leaving 6 bases between the germline ends. The CDR3 DNA reads TGTGCCAGCAGCCCCTCTAGCACAGATACGCAGTATTTT. Protein sequence: CASSPSSTDTQYF.

This clone was observed a few times. The rearrangement uses TRBV5-3 and TRBJ2-1, with D possibly matching TRBD1 (6 bases). TRBV5-3 is identified as an open reading frame with a role that is uncertain. The CDR3 runs to 11 residues. With 2 bases removed from V and 12 bases from J, the gap between germline ends came to 9 bases. CDR3 sequence: CARSFRGGQFF. The DNA for the CDR3 is TGTGCCAGAAGCTTTAGAGGGGGGCAGTTCTTC.

V is TRBV23-1 and J is TRBJ2-2; TRBD1 agrees at 8 bases. TRBV23-1 carries the ORF label, with uncertain function. The junction had 5 bases not matched to a gene; V was cut back by 1 base and J by 4 bases. The CDR3 runs to 16 residues. This chain's CDR3 is CASSQWGTGGTGELFF. Here the CDR3 DNA reads TGCGCCAGCAGTCAATGGGGAACAGGGGGCACCGGGGAGCTGTTTTTT.

The CDR3 reads CASSLRSLRIGELFF. CDR3 DNA sequence: TGTGCCAGCAGTTTGAGGTCGCTAAGGATCGGGGAGCTGTTTTTT. J is TRBJ2-2 and V is TRBV28; D is undetermined. Per germline, CDR1 MDHEN and CDR2 SYDVKM. This CDR3 has 15 amino acids. V was pared by 3 bases and J by 7 bases, with 15 bases between.